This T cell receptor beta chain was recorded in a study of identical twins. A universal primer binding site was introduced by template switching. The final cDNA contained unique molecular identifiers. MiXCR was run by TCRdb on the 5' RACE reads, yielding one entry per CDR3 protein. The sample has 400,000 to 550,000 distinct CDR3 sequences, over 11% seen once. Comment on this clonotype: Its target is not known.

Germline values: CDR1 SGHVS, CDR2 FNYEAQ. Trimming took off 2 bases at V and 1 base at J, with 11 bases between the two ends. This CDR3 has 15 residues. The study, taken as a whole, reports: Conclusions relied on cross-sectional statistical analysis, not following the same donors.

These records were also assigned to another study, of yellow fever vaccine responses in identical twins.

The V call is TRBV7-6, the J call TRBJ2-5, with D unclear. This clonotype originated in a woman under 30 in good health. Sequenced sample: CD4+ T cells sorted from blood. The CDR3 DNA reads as TGTGCCAGCAGCTTAAACTCAGGCTTCCAAGAGACCCAGTACTTC. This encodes CASSLNSGFQETQYF.